Below, 30 T cell receptor beta chains from the same sample are listed, as sequenced in a study of blood T cells in healthy people across ages (dated by TCRdb to the mid-2010s). Library prep was done by 5' RACE. Sequencing instrument: Illumina HiSeq 2500. The second PCR ran for about 6 to 12 cycles and used a J-beta primer mix along with a sample-barcoded 5' primer. TCRdb itself trimmed the public reads at Q25 with fastp, ran MiXCR and retained productive beta chains. Rows with a matching CDR3 protein are joined into one entry that keeps the most common DNA and genes. Here the sample has about 1.4 million distinct CDR3 sequences; approximately 63% occur a single time. Of the sample, over 5% falls within the top ten clones. Input material: blood. Every receptor here comes from a man aged 18 to 29 in good health.

The V call is TRBV28, the J call TRBJ2-5, with 7 nucleotides matching TRBD1. The J call may be mistaken, given a closer DNA end match to TRBJ2-7. CDR3 length: 14 residues. Germline assignment: CDR1 MDHEN and CDR2 SYDVKM. The CDR3 DNA follows: TGTGCCAGCAGGGTGACAGGGTCGGTTTACGAGCAGTACTTC. Translated: CASRVTGSVYEQYF.

This clonotype was detected a few times. The chain joins TRBV7-2 to TRBJ2-5; weak D call: TRBD1 (5 bases). Germline V CDR1 and CDR2: SGHTA, FQGNSA. The CDR3 runs 14 residues. The germline V and J ends were trimmed by 2 bases and 2 bases, with 9 bases remaining between them. CDR3 DNA: TGTGCCAGCAGCTTATTGACAGTTCAAGAGACCCAGTACTTC. Protein product: CASSLLTVQETQYF.

This sequence joins TRBV7-9 and TRBJ2-1; 12 bases fit TRBD2. Germline values: CDR1 SEHNR, CDR2 FQNEAQ (reference sequence). The junction had 6 bases not matched to a gene; V was cut back by 2 bases and J by 10 bases. The CDR3 covers 15 residues. In nucleotides, the CDR3 is TGTGCCAGCAGCTTAACTAGCGGGAGGAATGTGGAGCAGTTCTTC. Translating gives CASSLTSGRNVEQFF.

The chain uses TRBV12-3 or TRBV12-4 and TRBJ2-5; no clear D. This CDR3 has 10 amino acids. Trimming removed 8 bases from V and 4 bases from J, with 5 bases in between. In nucleotides, the CDR3 is TGTGCCAGCGGATCAGAGACCCAGTACTTC. Translated, it gives CASGSETQYF.

The genes are TRBV7-9 and TRBJ1-2; D ambiguous. CDR1 SEHNR and CDR2 FQNEAQ come from the germline V gene (reference sequence). Trimming pared 7 bases from V and 5 bases from J, leaving 14 bases between. This CDR3 is 13 amino acids long. In DNA, the CDR3 is TGTGCCAGCAACGCTGAGGACTTGTATGGCTACACCTTC. It is translated as CASNAEDLYGYTF.

This clonotype turned up a few times. J is TRBJ2-5 and V is TRBV12-3 or TRBV12-4; TRBD1 might be the D (6 bases). V lost 1 base and J lost 0, with 9 bases in between. The CDR3 runs to 15 residues. CDR3 sequence (DNA): TGTGCCAGCAGTTTAGGGGGGCAGTACCAAGAGACCCAGTACTTC. Translation gives CASSLGGQYQETQYF.

This clonotype was detected only a few times. This chain connects TRBV5-1 to TRBJ2-5, with a tentative D call TRBD1 (5 bases). The J call may be incorrect, as the DNA end agrees better with TRBJ2-4. The CDR3 extends over 14 amino acids. Germline V lookup: CDR1 SGHRS, CDR2 YFSETQ. The CDR3 DNA follows: TGCGCCAGCAGCTTAAGCCAGGGTAAAAACATTCAGTACTTC. It encodes CASSLSQGKNIQYF.

The chain is built from TRBV4-1 and TRBJ1-2; D is unclear. CDR1 and CDR2 (germline): MGHRA, YSYEKL. The CDR3 spans 13 residues. With 0 bases removed from V and 9 bases from J, the gap between germline ends came to 11 bases. CDR3 bases: TGCGCCAGCAGCCAAGACGGGAGGCTGAGCTACACCTTC. This translates into CASSQDGRLSYTF.

This clonotype has only a few counts. The chain carries TRBV3-1 and TRBJ1-2, with TRBD1 matching 7 bases. Germline CDR1 and CDR2: LGHDT and YNNKEL (reference sequence). The junction had 6 bases not matched to a gene; V was cut back by 1 base and J by 4 bases. The CDR3 is 15 residues long. The CDR3, as DNA: TGTGCCAGCAGCCAAGTAAGGGACAGCCCCTATGGCTACACCTTC. It translates to CASSQVRDSPYGYTF.

The CDR3 region is CASSLLAGDGGQETQYF. The CDR3 DNA reads as TGTGCCAGCAGCTTACTAGCGGGAGACGGGGGCCAAGAGACCCAGTACTTC. This sequence joins TRBV13 and TRBJ2-4; 10 nucleotides align to TRBD2. The closer fit of TRBJ2-5 to the DNA end suggests the J call may be wrong. The germline V gene encodes CDR1 PRHDT and CDR2 FYEKMQ (reference sequence). The CDR3 is made up of 17 amino acids.

A few counts support this clonotype. The rearrangement links TRBV27 to TRBJ1-2; 9 bases match TRBD1. The CDR3 loop spans 14 amino acids. CDR1 and CDR2 from the germline V gene are MNHEY and SMNVEV (reference sequence). Trimming cost V 3 bases and J 4 bases; bases outside gene matches: 3. CDR3 nucleotide sequence: TGTGCCAGCAGTTTTTCGGGACAGGGCTATGGCTACACCTTC. Its translation is CASSFSGQGYGYTF.

This clonotype was seen more than once but under ten times. The chain has TRBV24-1 and TRBJ2-7; D might be TRBD1 (6 bases). V shed 3 bases and J shed 2 bases, with 13 bases lying between them. This CDR3 has 15 residues. CDR1 is KGHDR and CDR2 is SFDVKD in the germline V gene. The CDR3 DNA reads TGTGCCACCAGTGATCCTGCGGACAGACCCTACGAGCAGTACTTC. Its translation is CATSDPADRPYEQYF.

The chain employs TRBV7-8 and TRBJ2-4; the D is unclear. Trimming removed 1 base from V and 15 bases from J, with 10 bases in between. CDR3 length equals 11 residues. Germline CDR1 reads SGHVS; CDR2 reads FQNEAQ. Here the CDR3 reads CASSLGAHRYF. CDR3 DNA: TGTGCCAGCAGCTTAGGAGCACACCGGTACTTC.

This clonotype appeared a single time. This chain joins TRBV20-1 and TRBJ1-5, with TRBD1 identical over 9 bases. V lost 5 bases and J lost 5; bases outside the gene matches: 4. From germline, CDR1 is DFQATT and CDR2 SNEGSKA (reference sequence). The CDR3 totals 13 residues. Here the CDR3 DNA reads TGCAGTGCTGGACAGGGGAGCCATCAGCCCCAGCATTTT. Protein: CSAGQGSHQPQHF.

Only one count was recorded for this clonotype. The chain recombines TRBV10-3 with TRBJ2-2; TRBD1 matches at 9 bases. The germline V gene encodes CDR1 ENHRY and CDR2 SYGVKD. This CDR3 comprises 17 residues. The trim removed 4 bases at V and 1 base at J, leaving 7 bases unmatched. The CDR3 region is CAISGAGTGLNTGELFF. CDR3 coding DNA: TGTGCCATCAGTGGAGCCGGGACAGGGCTGAACACCGGGGAGCTGTTTTTT.

This clonotype has just a few counts. The CDR3 sequence is CASSYAAGSSYEQYF. Written as DNA, the CDR3 is TGTGCCAGCAGTTATGCGGCAGGGAGCTCCTACGAGCAGTACTTC. The J gene is TRBJ2-7, the V gene TRBV6-5; D could derive from TRBD1 or TRBD2 (5 bases each). Trimming removed 3 bases from V and 0 bases from J, with 12 bases in between. Germline CDR1 reads MNHEY; CDR2 reads SVGAGI. CDR3 size: 15 residues.

This chain uses TRBV11-2 with TRBJ2-5, with D perhaps matching TRBD2 (6 bases). The CDR3 is 15 residues long. Between the trimmed V and J ends, which lost 3 bases and 1 base, there was a span of 12 bases. CDR1 is SGHAT, CDR2 FQNNGV, per germline. The chain's CDR3 is CASSFGSGTQETQYF. CDR3 nucleotides: TGTGCCAGCAGCTTTGGTAGCGGCACCCAAGAGACCCAGTACTTC. Filled out from reference TRBV11-2 and TRBJ2-5, the complete variable domain reads EAGVAQSPRYKIIEKRQSVAFWCNPISGHATLYWYQQILGQGPKLLIQFQNNGVVDDSQLPKDRFSAERLKGVDSTLKIQPAKLEDSAVYLCASSFGSGTQETQYFGPGTRLLVL.

The V call is TRBV27, the J call TRBJ1-2; D is unresolved. V was clipped by 7 bases and J by 0 bases, with 15 bases between them. The CDR3 totals 15 residues. Looked up from germline, CDR1 is MNHEY and CDR2 is SMNVEV (reference sequence). CDR3 sequence: CASIGRRGANYGYTF. The DNA for the CDR3 is TGTGCCAGCATAGGGCGTCGCGGAGCTAACTATGGCTACACCTTC.

The chain couples TRBV29-1 to TRBJ1-5; D might be TRBD1 (5 bases). The CDR3 sequence is 14 residues long. V dropped 6 bases and J dropped 5 bases, with 17 bases sitting between them. CDR1 and CDR2 (germline): SQVTM, ANQGSEA. The CDR3 protein is CSVCFGAADQPQHF. CDR3 nucleotide sequence: TGCAGCGTATGTTTTGGGGCGGCCGATCAGCCCCAGCATTTT.

The rearrangement links TRBV27 to TRBJ2-1; 9 bases map to TRBD2. The CDR3 length is 14 residues. The germline V gene encodes CDR1 MNHEY and CDR2 SMNVEV (reference sequence). The V and J ends lost 7 bases and 5 bases, in that order; junction bases with no gene match: 6. The CDR3 protein is CASMGSGSHNEQFF. DNA of the CDR3: TGTGCCAGCATGGGTAGCGGGAGCCACAATGAGCAGTTCTTC.

The sample holds a few counts of this clonotype. The J gene is TRBJ1-5, the V gene TRBV27, with D perhaps TRBD1 (6 bases). The V end was cut by 4 bases, the J end by 7 bases, with 14 bases between. The germline CDR1 and CDR2 sequences are MNHEY and SMNVEV (reference sequence). The length of the CDR3 is 14 residues. The CDR3 protein is CASSSDRWRQPQHF. CDR3 sequence (DNA): TGTGCCAGCAGTTCAGACAGGTGGCGGCAGCCCCAGCATTTT.

The chain combines TRBV6-1 with TRBJ2-3, with 9 bases that match TRBD2. CDR1 and CDR2 from the germline V gene are MNHNS and SASEGT. The CDR3 has 12 residues. CDR3 coding DNA: TGTGCAAGCGGGGGGCGTGGAGATACGCAGTATTTT. It codes for CASGGRGDTQYF.

This clonotype appeared a few times. V gene TRBV29-1 combines with J gene TRBJ2-6; D could derive from TRBD1 or TRBD2 (5 bases each). Trimming shortened V by 5 bases and J by 1 base, and 15 bases separated the two germline ends. CDR1 SQVTM and CDR2 ANQGSEA come from the germline V gene. The CDR3 spans 16 residues. For the CDR3, the DNA is TGCAGCGTTCTCGGGACCGACCTATCTGGGGCCAACGTCCTGACTTTC. Amino acids: CSVLGTDLSGANVLTF.

This clonotype was observed a handful of times. The V gene is TRBV6-6, the J gene TRBJ2-1; the D is unclear. The germline CDR1 and CDR2 sequences are MNHNY and SVGAGI (reference sequence). Trimming left V 0 bases short and J 10 bases short, with 7 bases between. The CDR3 runs 12 residues. The CDR3 spells CASSYSGEEQFF. The CDR3 DNA reads as TGTGCCAGCAGTTACTCCGGCGAGGAGCAGTTCTTC.

The gene calls are TRBV14 and TRBJ2-7; 7 bases align to TRBD1. The V segment lost 3 bases and the J segment 3 bases; nucleotides outside the gene matches: 8. The CDR3 covers 15 residues. CDR1 is SGHDN and CDR2 is FVKESK in the germline V gene. Here the CDR3 reads CASSHYGTALYEQYF. The CDR3 bases are TGTGCCAGCAGCCACTATGGGACAGCCCTCTACGAGCAGTACTTC.

This chain links TRBV29-1 with TRBJ2-3, with D unresolved. CDR1 SQVTM and CDR2 ANQGSEA come from the germline V gene. V was trimmed by 2 bases and J by 7 bases, leaving 13 bases between them. The CDR3 contains 13 residues. CDR3 sequence reads: CSVEPVTRYTQYF. CDR3 in DNA: TGCAGCGTTGAACCCGTGACTCGGTATACGCAGTATTTT.

The chain links TRBV10-3 to TRBJ1-1; possible D gene TRBD1, 5 bases. CDR3 size: 13 residues. Looked up from germline, CDR1 is ENHRY and CDR2 is SYGVKD. Trimming left V 6 bases short and J 1 base short, with 9 bases between. The CDR3 bases are TGTGCCATCAGAGATGACAGGAACACTGAAGCTTTCTTT. Translating it yields CAIRDDRNTEAFF.

This rearrangement joins TRBV20-1 to TRBJ2-3; possibly TRBD2 for D (5 bases). Germline loops: CDR1 DFQATT, CDR2 SNEGSKA (reference sequence). The CDR3 is 15 amino acids. V was pared by 6 bases and J by 9 bases, with 25 bases between. Written as DNA, the CDR3 is TGCAGTGCCCCCCGCGGCGAAGCGACCCGCGGGACGCAGTATTTT. Encoded protein: CSAPRGEATRGTQYF.

The J gene is TRBJ2-1, the V gene TRBV15; 10 nucleotides agree with TRBD2. The CDR3 covers 16 residues. Germline V gene sequence: CDR1 LNHNV, CDR2 YYDKDF (reference sequence). Trimming took 3 bases from V and 12 from J; bases not matched to a gene: 14. This chain's CDR3 is CATSSPPASGSWVQFF. CDR3 coding DNA: TGTGCCACCAGCAGTCCCCCCGCTAGCGGGAGTTGGGTGCAGTTCTTC. Supplemented by reference TRBV15 and TRBJ2-1, the full variable domain reads DAMVIQNPRYQVTQFGKPVTLSCSQTLNHNVMYWYQQKSSQAPKLLFHYYDKDFNNEADTPDNFQSRRPNTSFCFLDIRSPGLGDTAMYLCATSSPPASGSWVQFFGPGTRLTVL.

V usage is TRBV29-1 and J usage is TRBJ2-1; D remains ambiguous. CDR3 size: 11 residues. Germline assignment: CDR1 SQVTM and CDR2 ANQGSEA. The V and J ends lost 7 bases and 9 bases respectively, with 13 bases between them. This chain's CDR3 is CSAEGRREQFF. CDR3 DNA sequence: TGCAGCGCGGAAGGTAGGCGTGAGCAGTTCTTC.